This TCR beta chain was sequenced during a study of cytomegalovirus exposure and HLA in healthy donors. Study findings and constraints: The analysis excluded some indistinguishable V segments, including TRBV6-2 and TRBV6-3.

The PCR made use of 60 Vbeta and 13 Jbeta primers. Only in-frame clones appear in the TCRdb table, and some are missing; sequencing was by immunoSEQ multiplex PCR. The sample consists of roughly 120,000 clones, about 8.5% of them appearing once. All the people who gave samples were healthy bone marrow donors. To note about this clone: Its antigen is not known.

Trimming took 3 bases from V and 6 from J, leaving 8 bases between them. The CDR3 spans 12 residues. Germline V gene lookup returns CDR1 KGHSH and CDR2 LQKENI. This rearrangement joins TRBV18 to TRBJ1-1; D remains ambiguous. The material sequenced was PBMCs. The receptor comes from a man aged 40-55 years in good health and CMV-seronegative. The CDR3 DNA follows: TGTGCCAGCTCACCGAGTCTCGCTGAAGCTTTCTTT. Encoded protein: CASSPSLAEAFF.